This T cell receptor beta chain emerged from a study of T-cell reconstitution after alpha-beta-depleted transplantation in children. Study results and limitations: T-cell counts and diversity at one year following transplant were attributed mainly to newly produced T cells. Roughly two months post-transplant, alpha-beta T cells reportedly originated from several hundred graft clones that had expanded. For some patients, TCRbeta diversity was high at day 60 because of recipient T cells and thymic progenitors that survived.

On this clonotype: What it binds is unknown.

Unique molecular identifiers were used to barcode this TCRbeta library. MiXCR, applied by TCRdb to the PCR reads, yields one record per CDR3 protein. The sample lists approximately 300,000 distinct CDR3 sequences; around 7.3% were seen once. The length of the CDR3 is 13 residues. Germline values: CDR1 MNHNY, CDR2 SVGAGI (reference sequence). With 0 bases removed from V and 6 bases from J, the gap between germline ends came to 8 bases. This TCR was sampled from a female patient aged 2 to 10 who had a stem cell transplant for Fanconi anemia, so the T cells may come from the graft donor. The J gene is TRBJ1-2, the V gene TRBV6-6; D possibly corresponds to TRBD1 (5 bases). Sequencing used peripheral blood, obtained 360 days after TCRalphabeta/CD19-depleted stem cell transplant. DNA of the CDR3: TGTGCCAGCAGTTACTCAGGGACCGATGGCTACACCTTC. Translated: CASSYSGTDGYTF.